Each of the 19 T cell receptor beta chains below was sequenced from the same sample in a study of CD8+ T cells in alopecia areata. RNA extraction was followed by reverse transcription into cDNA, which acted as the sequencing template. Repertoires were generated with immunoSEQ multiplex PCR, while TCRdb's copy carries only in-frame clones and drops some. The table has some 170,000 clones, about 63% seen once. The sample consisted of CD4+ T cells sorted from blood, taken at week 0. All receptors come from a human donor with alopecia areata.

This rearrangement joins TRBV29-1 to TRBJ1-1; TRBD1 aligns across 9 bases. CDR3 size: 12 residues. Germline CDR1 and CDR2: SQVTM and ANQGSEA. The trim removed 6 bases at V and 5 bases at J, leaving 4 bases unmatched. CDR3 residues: CSVDRGVTEAFF. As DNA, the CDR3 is TGCAGCGTCGACAGGGGGGTAACTGAAGCTTTCTTT. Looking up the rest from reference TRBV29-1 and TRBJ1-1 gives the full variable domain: SAVISQKPSRDICQRGTSLTIQCQVDSQVTMMFWYRQQPGQSLTLIATANQGSEATYESGFVIDKFPISRPNLTFSTLTVSNMSPEDSSIYLCSVDRGVTEAFFGQGTRLTVV.

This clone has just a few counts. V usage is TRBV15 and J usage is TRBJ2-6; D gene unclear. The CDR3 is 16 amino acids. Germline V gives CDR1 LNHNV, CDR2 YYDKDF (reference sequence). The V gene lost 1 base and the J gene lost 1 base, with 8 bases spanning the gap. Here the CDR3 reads CATSRGSKSGANVLTF. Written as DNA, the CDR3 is TGTGCCACCAGCAGAGGAAGTAAATCTGGGGCCAACGTCCTGACTTTC.

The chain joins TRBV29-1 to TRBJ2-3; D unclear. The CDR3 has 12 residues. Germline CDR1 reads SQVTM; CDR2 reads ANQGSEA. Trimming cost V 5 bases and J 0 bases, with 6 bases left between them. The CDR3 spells CSVLPSTDTQYF. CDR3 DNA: TGCAGCGTTCTACCTAGCACAGATACGCAGTATTTT.

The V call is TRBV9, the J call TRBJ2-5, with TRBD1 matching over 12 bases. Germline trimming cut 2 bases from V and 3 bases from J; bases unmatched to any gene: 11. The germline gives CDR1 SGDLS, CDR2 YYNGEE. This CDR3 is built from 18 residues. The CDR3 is CASSVSGLGTGGEETQYF. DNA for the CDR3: TGTGCCAGCAGCGTCTCAGGCCTCGGGACAGGGGGCGAAGAGACCCAGTACTTC.

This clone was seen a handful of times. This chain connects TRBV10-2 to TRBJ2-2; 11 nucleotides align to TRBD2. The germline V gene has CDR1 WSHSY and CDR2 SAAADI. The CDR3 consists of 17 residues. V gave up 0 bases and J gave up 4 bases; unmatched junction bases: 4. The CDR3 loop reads CASSESALAGVTGELFF. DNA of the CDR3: TGCGCCAGCAGTGAGTCGGCACTAGCGGGGGTCACCGGGGAGCTGTTTTTT.

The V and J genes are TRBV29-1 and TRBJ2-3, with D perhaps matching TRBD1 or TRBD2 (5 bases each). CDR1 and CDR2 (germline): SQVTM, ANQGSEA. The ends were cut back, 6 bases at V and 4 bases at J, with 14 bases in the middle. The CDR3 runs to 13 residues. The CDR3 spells CSVSTWGSDTQYF. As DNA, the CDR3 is TGCAGCGTGTCCACTTGGGGGTCAGATACGCAGTATTTT.

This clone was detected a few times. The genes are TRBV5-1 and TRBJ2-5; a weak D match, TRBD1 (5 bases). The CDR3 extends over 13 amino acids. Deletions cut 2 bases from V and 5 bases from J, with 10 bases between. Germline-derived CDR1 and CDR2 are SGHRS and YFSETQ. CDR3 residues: CASSFRVGETQYF. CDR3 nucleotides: TGCGCCAGCAGCTTCAGGGTCGGGGAGACCCAGTACTTC.

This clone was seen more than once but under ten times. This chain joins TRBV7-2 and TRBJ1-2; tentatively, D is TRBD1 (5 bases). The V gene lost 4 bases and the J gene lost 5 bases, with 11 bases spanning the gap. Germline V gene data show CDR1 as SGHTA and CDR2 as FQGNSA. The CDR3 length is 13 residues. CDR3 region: CASSSMGDYGYTF. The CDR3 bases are TGTGCCAGCAGCTCCATGGGGGATTATGGCTACACCTTC.

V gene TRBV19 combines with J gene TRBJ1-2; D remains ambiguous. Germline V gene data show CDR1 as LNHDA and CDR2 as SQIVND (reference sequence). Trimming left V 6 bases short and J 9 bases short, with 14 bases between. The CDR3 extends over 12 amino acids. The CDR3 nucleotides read TGTGCCAGTAGCAATAAGGGCCAGAGCTACACCTTC. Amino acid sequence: CASSNKGQSYTF.

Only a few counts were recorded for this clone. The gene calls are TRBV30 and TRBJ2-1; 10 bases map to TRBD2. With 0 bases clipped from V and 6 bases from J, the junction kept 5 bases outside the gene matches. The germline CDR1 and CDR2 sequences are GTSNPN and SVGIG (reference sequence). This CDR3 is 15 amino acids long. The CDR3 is CAWSVRAGGPNEQFF. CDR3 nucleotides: TGTGCCTGGAGTGTACGAGCGGGGGGGCCCAATGAGCAGTTCTTC. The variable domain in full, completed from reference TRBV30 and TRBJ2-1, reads SQTIHQWPATLVQPVGSPLSLECTVEGTSNPNLYWYRQAAGRGLQLLFYSVGIGQISSEVPQNLSASRPQDRQFILSSKKLLLSDSGFYLCAWSVRAGGPNEQFFGPGTRLTVL.

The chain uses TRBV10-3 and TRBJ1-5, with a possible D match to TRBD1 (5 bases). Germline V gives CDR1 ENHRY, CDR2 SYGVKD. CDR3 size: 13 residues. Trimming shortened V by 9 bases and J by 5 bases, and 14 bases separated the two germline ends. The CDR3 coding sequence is TGTGCCATGTCGATGGGGACCGATCAGCCCCAGCATTTT. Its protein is CAMSMGTDQPQHF.

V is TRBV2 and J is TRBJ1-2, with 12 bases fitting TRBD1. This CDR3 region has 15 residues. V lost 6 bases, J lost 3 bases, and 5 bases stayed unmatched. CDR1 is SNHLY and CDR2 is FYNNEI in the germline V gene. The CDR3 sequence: CASRPGQGADYGYTF. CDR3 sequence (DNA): TGTGCCAGCAGACCGGGACAGGGGGCGGACTATGGCTACACCTTC.

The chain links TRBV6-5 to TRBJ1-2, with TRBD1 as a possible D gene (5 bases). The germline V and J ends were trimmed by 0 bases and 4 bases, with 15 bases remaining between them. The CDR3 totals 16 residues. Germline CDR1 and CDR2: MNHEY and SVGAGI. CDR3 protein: CASSYSPSGGSYGYTF. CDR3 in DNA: TGTGCCAGCAGTTACTCTCCGTCGGGGGGGTCCTATGGCTACACCTTC.

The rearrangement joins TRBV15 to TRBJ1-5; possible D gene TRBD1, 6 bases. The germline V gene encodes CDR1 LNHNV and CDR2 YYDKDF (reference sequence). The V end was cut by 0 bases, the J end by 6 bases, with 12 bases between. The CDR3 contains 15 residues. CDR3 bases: TGTGCCACCAGCAGAGATCCAGGGGCGGGTCAGCCCCAGCATTTT. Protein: CATSRDPGAGQPQHF.

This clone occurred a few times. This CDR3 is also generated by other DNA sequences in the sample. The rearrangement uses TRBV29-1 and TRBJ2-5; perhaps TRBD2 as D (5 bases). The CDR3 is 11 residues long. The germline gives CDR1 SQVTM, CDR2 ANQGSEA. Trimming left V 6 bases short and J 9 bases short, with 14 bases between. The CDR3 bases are TGCAGCGTCGGCAGAACCGGGGCCCAGTACTTC. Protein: CSVGRTGAQYF.

The CDR3 loop reads CASSVRDTEAFF. DNA of the CDR3: TGTGCCAGCAGCGTACGGGACACTGAAGCTTTCTTT. This chain connects TRBV9 to TRBJ1-1; D call uncertain. V shed 1 base and J shed 3 bases, with 4 bases lying between them. CDR1 is SGDLS and CDR2 is YYNGEE in the germline V gene. This CDR3 is built from 12 residues.

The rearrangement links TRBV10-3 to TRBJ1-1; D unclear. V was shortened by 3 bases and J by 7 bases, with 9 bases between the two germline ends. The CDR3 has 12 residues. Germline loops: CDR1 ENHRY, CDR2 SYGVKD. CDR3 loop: CAISERLLEAFF. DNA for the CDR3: TGTGCCATCAGTGAACGATTGCTTGAAGCTTTCTTT.

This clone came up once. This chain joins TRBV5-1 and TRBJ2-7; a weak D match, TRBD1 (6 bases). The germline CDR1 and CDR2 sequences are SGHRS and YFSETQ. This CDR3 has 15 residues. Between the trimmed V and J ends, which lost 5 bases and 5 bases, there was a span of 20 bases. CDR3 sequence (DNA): TGCGCCAGCAGGAATCAGGGGTTCAGATGGGACGAGCAGTACTTC. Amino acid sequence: CASRNQGFRWDEQYF.

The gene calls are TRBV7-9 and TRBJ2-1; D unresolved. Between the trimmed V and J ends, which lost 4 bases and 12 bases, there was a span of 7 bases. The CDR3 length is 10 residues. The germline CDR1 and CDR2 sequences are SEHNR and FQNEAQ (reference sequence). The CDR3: CASSSSRQFF. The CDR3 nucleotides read TGTGCCAGCAGCTCGTCAAGGCAGTTCTTC.